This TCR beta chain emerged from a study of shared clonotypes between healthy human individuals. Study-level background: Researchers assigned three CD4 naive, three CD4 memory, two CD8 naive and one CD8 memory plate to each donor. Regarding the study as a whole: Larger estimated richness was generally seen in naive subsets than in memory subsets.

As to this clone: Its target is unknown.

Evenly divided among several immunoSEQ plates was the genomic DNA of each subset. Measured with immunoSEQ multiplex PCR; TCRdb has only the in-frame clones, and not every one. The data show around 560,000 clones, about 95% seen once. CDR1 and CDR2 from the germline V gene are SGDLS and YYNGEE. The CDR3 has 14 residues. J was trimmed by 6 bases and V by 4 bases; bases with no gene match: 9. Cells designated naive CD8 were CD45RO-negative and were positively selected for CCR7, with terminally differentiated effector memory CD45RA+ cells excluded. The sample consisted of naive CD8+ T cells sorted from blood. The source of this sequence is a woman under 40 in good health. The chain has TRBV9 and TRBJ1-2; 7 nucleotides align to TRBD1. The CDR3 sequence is CASSLSTGVDGYTF. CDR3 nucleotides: TGTGCCAGCAGCCTTTCTACAGGGGTCGATGGCTACACCTTC.